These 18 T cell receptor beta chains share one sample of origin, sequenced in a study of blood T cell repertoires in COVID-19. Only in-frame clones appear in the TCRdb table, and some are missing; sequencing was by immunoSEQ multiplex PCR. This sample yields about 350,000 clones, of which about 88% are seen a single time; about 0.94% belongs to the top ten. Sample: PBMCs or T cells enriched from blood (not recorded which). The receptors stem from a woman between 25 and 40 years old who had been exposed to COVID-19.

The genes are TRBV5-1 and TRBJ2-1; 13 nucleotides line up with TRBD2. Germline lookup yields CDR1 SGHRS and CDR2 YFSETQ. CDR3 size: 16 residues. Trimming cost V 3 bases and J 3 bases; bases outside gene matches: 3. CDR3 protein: CASSSGLAGHYNEQFF. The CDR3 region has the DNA TGCGCCAGCAGCTCGGGACTAGCGGGGCACTACAATGAGCAGTTCTTC.

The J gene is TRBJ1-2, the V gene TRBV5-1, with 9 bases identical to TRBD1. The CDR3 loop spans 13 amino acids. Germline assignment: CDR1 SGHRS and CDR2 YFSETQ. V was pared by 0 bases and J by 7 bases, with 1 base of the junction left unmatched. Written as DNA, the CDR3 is TGCGCCAGCAGCTTGGGGGACAGGGCTGGCTACACCTTC. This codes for CASSLGDRAGYTF.

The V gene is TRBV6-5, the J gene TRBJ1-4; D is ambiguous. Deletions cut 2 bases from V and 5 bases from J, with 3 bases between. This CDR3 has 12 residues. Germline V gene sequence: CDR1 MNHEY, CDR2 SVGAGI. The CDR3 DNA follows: TGTGCCAGCAGTTACACAAATGAAAAACTGTTTTTT. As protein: CASSYTNEKLFF.

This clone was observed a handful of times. The CDR3 DNA reads as TGTGCCAGCAGAATGGAATGGAGAACTGAAGCTTTCTTT. Protein sequence: CASRMEWRTEAFF. The rearrangement joins TRBV28 to TRBJ1-1, with D uncertain. With 6 bases removed from V and 5 bases from J, the gap between germline ends came to 13 bases. Germline assignment: CDR1 MDHEN and CDR2 SYDVKM. CDR3 length: 13 residues.

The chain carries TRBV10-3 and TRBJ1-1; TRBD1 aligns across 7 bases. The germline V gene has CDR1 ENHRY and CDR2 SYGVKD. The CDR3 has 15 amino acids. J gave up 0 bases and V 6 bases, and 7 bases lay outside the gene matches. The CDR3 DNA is TGTGCCATCAGGGCCCGGGACAGCATGAACACTGAAGCTTTCTTT. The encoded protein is CAIRARDSMNTEAFF.

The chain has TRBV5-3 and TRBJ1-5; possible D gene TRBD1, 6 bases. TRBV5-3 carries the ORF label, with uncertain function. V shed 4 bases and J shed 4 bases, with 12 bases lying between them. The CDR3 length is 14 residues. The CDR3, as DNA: TGTGCCAGAAGCCCGGGACAAAGGAATCAGCCCCAGCATTTT. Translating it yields CARSPGQRNQPQHF.

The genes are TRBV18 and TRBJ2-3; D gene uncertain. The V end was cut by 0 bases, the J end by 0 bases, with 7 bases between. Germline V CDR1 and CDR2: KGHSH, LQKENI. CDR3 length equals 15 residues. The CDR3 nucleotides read TGTGCCAGCTCACCACCGGCGGCTAGCACAGATACGCAGTATTTT. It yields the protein CASSPPAASTDTQYF.

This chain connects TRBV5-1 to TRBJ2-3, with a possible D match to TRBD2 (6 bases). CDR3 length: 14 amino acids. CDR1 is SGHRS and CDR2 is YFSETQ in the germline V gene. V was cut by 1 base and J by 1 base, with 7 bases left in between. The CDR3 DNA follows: TGCGCCAGCAGCTTGCCTAGCGGCACAGATACGCAGTATTTT. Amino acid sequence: CASSLPSGTDTQYF.

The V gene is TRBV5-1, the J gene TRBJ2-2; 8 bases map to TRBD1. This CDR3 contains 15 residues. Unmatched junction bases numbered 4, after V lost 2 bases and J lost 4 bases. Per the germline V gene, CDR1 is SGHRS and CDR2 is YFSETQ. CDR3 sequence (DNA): TGCGCCAGCAGCTTCATGACAGGGGCCACCGGGGAGCTGTTTTTT. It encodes CASSFMTGATGELFF. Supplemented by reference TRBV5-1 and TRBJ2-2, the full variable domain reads KAGVTQTPRYLIKTRGQQVTLSCSPISGHRSVSWYQQTPGQGLQFLFEYFSETQRNKGNFPGRFSGRQFSNSRSEMNVSTLELGDSALYLCASSFMTGATGELFFGEGSRLTVL.

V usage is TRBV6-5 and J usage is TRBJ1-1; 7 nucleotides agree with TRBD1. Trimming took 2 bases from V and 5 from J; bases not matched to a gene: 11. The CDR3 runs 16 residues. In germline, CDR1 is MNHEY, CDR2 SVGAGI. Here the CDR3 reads CASSYTQTTGRTEAFF. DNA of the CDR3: TGTGCCAGCAGTTACACCCAAACGACAGGGCGAACTGAAGCTTTCTTT.

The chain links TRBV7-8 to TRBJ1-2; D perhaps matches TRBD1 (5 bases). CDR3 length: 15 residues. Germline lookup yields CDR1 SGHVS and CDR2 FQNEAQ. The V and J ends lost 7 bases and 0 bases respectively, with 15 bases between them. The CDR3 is CASTPRRGANYGYTF. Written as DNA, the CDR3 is TGTGCCAGCACCCCTAGGAGGGGAGCTAACTATGGCTACACCTTC. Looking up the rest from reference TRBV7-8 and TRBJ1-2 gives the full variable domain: GAGVSQSPRYKVAKRGQDVALRCDPISGHVSLFWYQQALGQGPEFLTYFQNEAQLDKSGLPSDRFFAERPEGSVSTLKIQRTQQEDSAVYLCASTPRRGANYGYTFGSGTRLTVV.

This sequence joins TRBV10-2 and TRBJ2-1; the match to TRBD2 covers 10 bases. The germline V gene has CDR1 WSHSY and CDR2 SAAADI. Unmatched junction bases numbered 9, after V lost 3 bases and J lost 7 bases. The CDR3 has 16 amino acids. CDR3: CASSEFLAGEGNEQFF. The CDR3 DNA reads TGCGCCAGCAGTGAATTCCTAGCGGGAGAGGGGAATGAGCAGTTCTTC.

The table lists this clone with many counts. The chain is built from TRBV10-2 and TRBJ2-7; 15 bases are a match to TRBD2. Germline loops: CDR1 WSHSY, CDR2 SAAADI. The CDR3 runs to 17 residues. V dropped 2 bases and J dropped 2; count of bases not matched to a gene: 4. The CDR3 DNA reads TGCGCCAGCAGTGAGCCCGGGACTAGCGGGAGGCCCTACGAGCAGTACTTC. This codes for CASSEPGTSGRPYEQYF.

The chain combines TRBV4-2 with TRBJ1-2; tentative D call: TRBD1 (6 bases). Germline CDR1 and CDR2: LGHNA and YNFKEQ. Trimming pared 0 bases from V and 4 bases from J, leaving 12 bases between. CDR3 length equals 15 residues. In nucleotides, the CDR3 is TGTGCCAGCAGCCAAGACCGGGACATACCCTATGGCTACACCTTC. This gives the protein CASSQDRDIPYGYTF.

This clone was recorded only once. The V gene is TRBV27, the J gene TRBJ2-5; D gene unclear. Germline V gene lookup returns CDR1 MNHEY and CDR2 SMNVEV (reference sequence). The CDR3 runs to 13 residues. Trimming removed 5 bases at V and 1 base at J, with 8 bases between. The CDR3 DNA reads TGTGCCAGCAGTCGACAAATCCAAGAGACCCAGTACTTC. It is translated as CASSRQIQETQYF.

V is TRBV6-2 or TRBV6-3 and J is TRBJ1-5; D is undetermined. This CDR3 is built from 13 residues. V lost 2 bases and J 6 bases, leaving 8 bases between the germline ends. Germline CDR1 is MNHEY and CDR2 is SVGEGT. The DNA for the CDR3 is TGTGCCAGCAGTTACGGGGAGGCTCAGCCCCAGCATTTT. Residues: CASSYGEAQPQHF.

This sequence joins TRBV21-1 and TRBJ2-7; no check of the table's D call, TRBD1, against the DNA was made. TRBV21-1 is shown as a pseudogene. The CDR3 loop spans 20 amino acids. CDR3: CASSKVNSVSGTVKLYEQYF. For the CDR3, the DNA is TGTGCCAGCAGCAAAGTGAATTCTGTGTCCGGGACAGTTAAATTGTACGAGCAGTACTTC.

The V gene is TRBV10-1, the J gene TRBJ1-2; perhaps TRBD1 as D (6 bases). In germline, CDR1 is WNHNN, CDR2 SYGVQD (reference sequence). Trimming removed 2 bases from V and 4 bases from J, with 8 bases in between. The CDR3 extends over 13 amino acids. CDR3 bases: TGCGCCAGCAGTGAGAGGGGGACCTATGGCTACACCTTC. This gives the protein CASSERGTYGYTF.